This is a list of T cell receptor beta chains from one sample in a study of T cells in Graves' hyperthyroidism and ophthalmopathy. TCRdb recomputed calls from the multiplex PCR reads with MiXCR, one row per CDR3 protein. The table lists 400,000 or so distinct CDR3 sequences, around 15% of them singletons. Input material: blood. The receptors shown here come from a woman aged 55-69 years with Graves' ophthalmopathy. CDR3s include the opening cysteine and the closing phenylalanine or tryptophan. D genes are given only for firm matches. Clone size, where shown, is once, few, many, or a class for clones that have expanded.

cdr3_aa	cdr3_nt	clone_size	d_call	v_call	j_call
CASSLGASVYEQYF	TGCGCCAGCAGCTTGGGGGCCTCGGTCTACGAGCAGTACTTC	once	-	TRBV5-1	TRBJ2-7
CASSPGVNYGYTF	TGTGCCAGCTCACCAGGGGTTAACTATGGCTACACCTTC	many	-	TRBV18	TRBJ1-2
CASRGYGTSGREDEQFF	TGTGCCAGCAGGGGTTACGGGACTAGCGGGAGAGAGGATGAGCAGTTCTTC	many	TRBD2	TRBV2	TRBJ2-1
CASSLAQVLSGNTIYF	TGTGCCAGCAGCTTAGCGCAGGTCCTCTCTGGAAACACCATATATTTT	-	-	TRBV7-2	TRBJ1-3
CSVTGTSGRGGGYEQYF	TGCAGCGTTACCGGGACTAGCGGGAGAGGCGGGGGTTACGAGCAGTACTTC	-	TRBD2	TRBV29-1	TRBJ2-7
CASSRWTELSYNSPLHF	TGTGCCAGCAGTCGATGGACAGAGCTCTCCTATAATTCACCCCTCCACTTT	many	-	TRBV27	TRBJ1-6
CASQGGATSDTQYF	TGTGCCAGCCAGGGGGGGGCCACGTCGGATACGCAGTATTTT	many	-	TRBV6-1	TRBJ2-3
CASSQGWTYTNEQFF	TGTGCCAGCAGCCAGGGGTGGACCTATACCAATGAGCAGTTCTTC	few	-	TRBV11-1	TRBJ2-1
CASSPRDRETVEQYF	TGTGCCAGCAGCCCCCGGGACAGGGAAACGGTCGAGCAGTACTTC	-	TRBD1	TRBV7-9	TRBJ2-7
CASSPDQNYGYTF	TGTGCCAGCAGTCCGGACCAAAACTATGGCTACACCTTC	few	-	TRBV9	TRBJ1-2
CASSLSSLGNEQFF	TGTGCCAGCAGCTTAAGTAGCTTGGGGAATGAGCAGTTCTTC	many	-	TRBV7-3	TRBJ2-1
CASSLAYRTNTDTQYF	TGTGCCAGCAGCTTAGCGTACAGGACCAACACAGATACGCAGTATTTT	-	-	TRBV7-2	TRBJ2-3
CASRQTQGQGAYGYTF	TGTGCCAGCAGACAAACCCAGGGACAGGGGGCATATGGCTACACCTTC	many	TRBD1	TRBV6-1	TRBJ1-2
CASSQGDSRDTQYF	TGCGCCAGCAGCCAAGGGGACTCCCGAGATACGCAGTATTTT	few	-	TRBV4-1	TRBJ2-3
CASSPDDATQYF	TGTGCCAGCTCACCAGACGATGCGACGCAGTATTTT	many	-	TRBV18	TRBJ2-3
CANRDREKTQYF	TGTGCCAACCGGGACAGGGAAAAGACCCAGTACTTC	many	TRBD1	TRBV2	TRBJ2-5
CASSTGTDAYEQYF	TGTGCCAGCAGCACCGGGACGGACGCCTACGAGCAGTACTTC	few	-	TRBV7-3	TRBJ2-7
CAWGRQGRGTEAFF	TGTGCCTGGGGGCGACAGGGGCGGGGGACTGAAGCTTTCTTT	many	TRBD1	TRBV30	TRBJ1-1
CASSELGGTGGREQFF	TGTGCCAGCAGTGAATTAGGGGGCACCGGGGGGCGCGAGCAGTTCTTC	once	-	TRBV2	TRBJ2-1
CASSLYRDEKLFF	TGTGCCAGCAGCCTGTACAGAGATGAAAAACTGTTTTTT	-	-	TRBV7-2	TRBJ1-4
CASSGQGISHGYTF	TGTGCCAGCAGCGGACAGGGGATCTCCCATGGCTACACCTTC	many	TRBD1	TRBV2	TRBJ1-2
CASSLEVAANTGELFF	TGTGCCAGCAGCTTAGAGGTAGCAGCGAACACCGGGGAGCTGTTTTTT	-	-	TRBV7-6	TRBJ2-2
CASSSGQGLTDTQYF	TGTGCCAGCAGCTCGGGACAGGGTTTGACAGATACGCAGTATTTT	-	TRBD1	TRBV5-6	TRBJ2-3
CASSPRSAVGGKLFF	TGTGCCAGCAGCCCGAGGTCAGCGGTGGGAGGAAAACTGTTTTTT	many	-	TRBV28	TRBJ1-4
CASSFASSPFEQYF	TGTGCCAGCAGTTTCGCTAGTTCGCCCTTCGAGCAGTACTTC	many	-	TRBV27	TRBJ2-7
CASSVMGASGRVRETQYF	TGTGCCAGCAGTGTCATGGGGGCTAGCGGGAGAGTGAGGGAGACCCAGTACTTC	-	TRBD2	TRBV6-1	TRBJ2-5
CASSSDTRHEQFF	TGTGCCAGCAGCTCCGATACCAGACATGAGCAGTTCTTC	many	-	TRBV11-2	TRBJ2-1
CSAIRQSPATGELFF	TGCAGTGCCATTCGACAATCCCCTGCCACCGGGGAGCTGTTTTTT	many	-	TRBV20-1	TRBJ2-2
CASSLEALGGEQFF	TGTGCCAGCAGCTTGGAGGCTCTGGGAGGTGAGCAGTTCTTC	many	-	TRBV5-8	TRBJ2-1
CASSSPSGRALSEAFF	TGTGCCAGCAGCTCGCCCTCAGGCAGGGCCCTTTCTGAAGCTTTCTTT	many	-	TRBV7-2	TRBJ1-1
CASSKYTGQGTNEQYF	TGCGCCAGCAGCAAATATACCGGACAGGGTACCAACGAGCAGTACTTC	many	TRBD1	TRBV5-1	TRBJ2-7
CASSPRGQPNTEAFF	TGTGCCAGCTCACCAAGGGGCCAGCCGAACACTGAAGCTTTCTTT	many	-	TRBV18	TRBJ1-1
CASSLARLAGGGSYEQYF	TGTGCCAGCAGCTTAGCGCGCCTAGCGGGAGGCGGCTCCTACGAGCAGTACTTC	-	TRBD2	TRBV7-9	TRBJ2-7
CASSFLGPPYEQYF	TGTGCCAGCAGCTTTTTGGGGCCCCCGTACGAGCAGTACTTC	-	-	TRBV7-2	TRBJ2-7
CASSYTPPGHPGTSGTAYEQYF	TGTGCCAGCAGTTACACCCCACCGGGACATCCCGGGACTAGCGGGACCGCCTACGAGCAGTACTTC	few	TRBD2	TRBV6-5	TRBJ2-7
CASSAGGSNYGYTF	TGTGCCAGCAGCGCCGGGGGCTCTAACTATGGCTACACCTTC	few	-	TRBV28	TRBJ1-2
CASSLAYNSPLHF	TGTGCCAGCAGCTTGGCCTATAATTCACCCCTCCACTTT	-	-	TRBV7-2	TRBJ1-6
CASSGLRQANYGYTF	TGCGCCAGCAGCGGGCTCCGACAGGCAAACTATGGCTACACCTTC	few	-	TRBV4-1	TRBJ1-2
CASSLQGSQPQHF	TGTGCCAGCAGCTTACAGGGAAGTCAGCCCCAGCATTTT	-	-	TRBV5-4	TRBJ1-5
CASSQDYRVSTDTQYF	TGTGCCAGCAGCCAAGATTACAGGGTGAGCACAGATACGCAGTATTTT	few	-	TRBV3-1	TRBJ2-3
CASSQGGGGREKTQYF	TGTGCCAGCAGCCAGGGAGGGGGGGGGCGCGAGAAGACCCAGTACTTC	-	-	TRBV11-2	TRBJ2-5
CASSLEGVSYEQYF	TGTGCCAGCAGCTTGGAGGGGGTTTCCTACGAGCAGTACTTC	once	-	TRBV5-6	TRBJ2-7
CASSLSSGRGNNEQFF	TGTGCCAGCAGCTTGTCTAGCGGGAGGGGGAACAATGAGCAGTTCTTC	many	TRBD2	TRBV7-9	TRBJ2-1
CASSYLAVAGETQYF	TGTGCCAGCAGTTACCTCGCGGTAGCGGGAGAGACCCAGTACTTC	many	TRBD2	TRBV6-5	TRBJ2-5